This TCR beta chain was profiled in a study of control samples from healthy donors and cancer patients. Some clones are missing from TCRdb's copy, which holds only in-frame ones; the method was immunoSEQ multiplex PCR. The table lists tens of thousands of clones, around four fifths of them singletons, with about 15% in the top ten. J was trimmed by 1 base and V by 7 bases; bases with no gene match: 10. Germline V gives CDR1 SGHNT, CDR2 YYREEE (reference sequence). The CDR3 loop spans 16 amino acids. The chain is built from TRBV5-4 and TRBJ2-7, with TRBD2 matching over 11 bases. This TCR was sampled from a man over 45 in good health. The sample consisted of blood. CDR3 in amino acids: CASSKELAGVSYEQYF. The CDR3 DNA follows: TGTGCCAGCTCAAAGGAACTAGCGGGAGTTTCCTACGAGCAGTACTTC.